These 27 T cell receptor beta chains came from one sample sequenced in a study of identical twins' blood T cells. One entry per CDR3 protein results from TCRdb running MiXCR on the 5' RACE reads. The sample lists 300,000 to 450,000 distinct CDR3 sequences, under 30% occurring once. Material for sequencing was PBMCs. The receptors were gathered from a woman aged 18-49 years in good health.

The chain's CDR3 is CASSQDVACSSYEQYF. For the CDR3, the DNA is TGTGCCAGCAGCCAAGATGTGGCTTGCAGCAGCTACGAGCAGTACTTC. The chain employs TRBV3-1 and TRBJ2-7; D is unclear. Germline V gene lookup returns CDR1 LGHDT and CDR2 YNNKEL (reference sequence). The CDR3 totals 16 residues. The V end lost 0 bases, the J end lost 3 bases, and 15 bases lay between the germline ends.

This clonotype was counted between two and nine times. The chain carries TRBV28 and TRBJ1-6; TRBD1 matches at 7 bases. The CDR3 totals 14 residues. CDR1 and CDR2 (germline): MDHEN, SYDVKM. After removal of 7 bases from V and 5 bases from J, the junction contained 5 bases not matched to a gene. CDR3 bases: TGTGCCAGCACCACGGACAGGCATAATTCACCCCTCCACTTT. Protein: CASTTDRHNSPLHF.

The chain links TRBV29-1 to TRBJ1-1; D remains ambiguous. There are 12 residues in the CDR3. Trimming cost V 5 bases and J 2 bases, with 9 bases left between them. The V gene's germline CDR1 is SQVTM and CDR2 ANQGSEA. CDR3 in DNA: TGCAGCGTTAGGTTCATTAACACTGAAGCTTTCTTT. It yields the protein CSVRFINTEAFF.

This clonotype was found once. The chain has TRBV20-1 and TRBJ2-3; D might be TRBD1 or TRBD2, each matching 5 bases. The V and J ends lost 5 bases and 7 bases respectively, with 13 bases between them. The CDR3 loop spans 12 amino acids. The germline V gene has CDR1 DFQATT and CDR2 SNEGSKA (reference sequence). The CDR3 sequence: CSAHLGDHTQYF. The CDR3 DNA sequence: TGCAGTGCTCACCTTGGGGACCATACGCAGTATTTT.

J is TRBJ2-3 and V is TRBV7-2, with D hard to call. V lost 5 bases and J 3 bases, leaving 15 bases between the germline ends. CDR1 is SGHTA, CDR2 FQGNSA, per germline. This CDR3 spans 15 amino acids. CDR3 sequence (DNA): TGTGCCAGCAGCGAGATTCAAGGATCGACAGATACGCAGTATTTT. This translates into CASSEIQGSTDTQYF.

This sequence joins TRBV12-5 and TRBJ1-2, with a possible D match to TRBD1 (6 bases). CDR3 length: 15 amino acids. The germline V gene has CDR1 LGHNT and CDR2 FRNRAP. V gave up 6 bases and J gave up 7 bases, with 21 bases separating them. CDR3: CASGGRAGGHPGYTF. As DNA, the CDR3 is TGTGCTAGTGGGGGCCGGGCCGGGGGGCACCCTGGCTACACCTTC.

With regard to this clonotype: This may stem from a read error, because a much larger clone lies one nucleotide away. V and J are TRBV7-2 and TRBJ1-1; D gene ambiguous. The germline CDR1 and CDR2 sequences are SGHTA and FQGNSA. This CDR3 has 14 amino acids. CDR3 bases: TGTGCCAGCAGCTTCTTTACCGGGAACACTGAATCTTTCTTT. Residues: CASSFFTGNTESFF.

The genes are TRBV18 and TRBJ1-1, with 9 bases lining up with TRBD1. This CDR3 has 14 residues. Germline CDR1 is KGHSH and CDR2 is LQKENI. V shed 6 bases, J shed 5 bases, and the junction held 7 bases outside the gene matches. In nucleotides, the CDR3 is TGTGCCAGCTCTCCGACAGGGGGGAAAACTGAAGCTTTCTTT. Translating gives CASSPTGGKTEAFF.

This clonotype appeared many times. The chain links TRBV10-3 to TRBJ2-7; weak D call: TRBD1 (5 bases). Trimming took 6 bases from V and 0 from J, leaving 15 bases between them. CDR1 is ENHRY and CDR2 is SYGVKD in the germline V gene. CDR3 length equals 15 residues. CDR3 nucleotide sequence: TGTGCCATCAGAGCCGAGGACACTTTCTCCTACGAGCAGTACTTC. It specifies CAIRAEDTFSYEQYF.

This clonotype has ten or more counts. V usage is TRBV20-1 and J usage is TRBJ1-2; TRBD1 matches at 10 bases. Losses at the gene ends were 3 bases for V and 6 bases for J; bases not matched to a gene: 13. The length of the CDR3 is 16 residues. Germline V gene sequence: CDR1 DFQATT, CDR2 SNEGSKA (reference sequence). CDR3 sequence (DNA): TGCAGTGCTAGTCGGTCCGACAGGGGGCCTACAAATGGCTACACCTTC. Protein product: CSASRSDRGPTNGYTF.

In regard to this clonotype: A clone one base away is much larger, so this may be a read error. CDR3 sequence: CASNPSGRTNGQFF. The CDR3 nucleotides read TGTGCCAGCAACCCGAGCGGGAGGACTAATGGGCAGTTCTTC. V and J are TRBV12-3 or TRBV12-4 and TRBJ2-1; 9 nucleotides agree with TRBD2. This CDR3 comprises 14 residues.

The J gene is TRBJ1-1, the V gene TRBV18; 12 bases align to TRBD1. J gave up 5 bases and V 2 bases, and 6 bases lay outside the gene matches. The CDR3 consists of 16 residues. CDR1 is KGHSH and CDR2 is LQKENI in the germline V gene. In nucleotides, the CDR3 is TGTGCCAGCTCACCAAAGGGACAGGGGGCGAGGACTGAAGCTTTCTTT. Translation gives CASSPKGQGARTEAFF.

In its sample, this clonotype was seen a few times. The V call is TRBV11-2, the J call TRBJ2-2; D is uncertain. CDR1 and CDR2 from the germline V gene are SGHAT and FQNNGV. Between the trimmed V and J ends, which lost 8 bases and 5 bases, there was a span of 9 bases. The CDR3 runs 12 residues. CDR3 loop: CASSSLTGELFF. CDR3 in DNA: TGTGCCAGCTCGAGTTTAACCGGGGAGCTGTTTTTT.

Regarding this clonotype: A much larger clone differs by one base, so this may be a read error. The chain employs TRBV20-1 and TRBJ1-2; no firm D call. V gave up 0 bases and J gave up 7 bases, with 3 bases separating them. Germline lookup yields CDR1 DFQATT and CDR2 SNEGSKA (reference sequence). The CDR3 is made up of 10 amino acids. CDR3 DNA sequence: TGCAGTGCTAGAGACTCTGGCTACACCTTC. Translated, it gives CSARDSGYTF.

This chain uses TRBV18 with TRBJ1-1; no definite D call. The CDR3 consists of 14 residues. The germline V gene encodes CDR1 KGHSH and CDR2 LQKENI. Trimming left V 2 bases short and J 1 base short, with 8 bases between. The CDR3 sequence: CASSPVSRNTEAFF. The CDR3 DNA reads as TGTGCCAGCTCACCAGTATCGAGGAACACTGAAGCTTTCTTT.

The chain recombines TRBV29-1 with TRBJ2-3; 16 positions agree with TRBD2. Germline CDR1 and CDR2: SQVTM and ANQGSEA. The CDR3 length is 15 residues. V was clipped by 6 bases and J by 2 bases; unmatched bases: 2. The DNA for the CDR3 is TGCAGCGTCGGGACTAGCGGGGGGGTCACAGATACGCAGTATTTT. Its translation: CSVGTSGGVTDTQYF.

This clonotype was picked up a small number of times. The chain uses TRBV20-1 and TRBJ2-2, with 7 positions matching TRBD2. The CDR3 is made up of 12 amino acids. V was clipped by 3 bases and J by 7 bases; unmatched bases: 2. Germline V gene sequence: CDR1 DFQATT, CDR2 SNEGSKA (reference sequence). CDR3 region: CSARTSFGELFF. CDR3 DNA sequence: TGCAGTGCTAGGACTAGCTTCGGGGAGCTGTTTTTT.

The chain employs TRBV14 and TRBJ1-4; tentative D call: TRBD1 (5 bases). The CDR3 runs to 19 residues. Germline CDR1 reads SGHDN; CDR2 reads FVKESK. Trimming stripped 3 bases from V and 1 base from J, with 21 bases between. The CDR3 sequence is CASSHNLPRGRKTNEKLFF. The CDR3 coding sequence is TGTGCCAGCAGCCACAACCTCCCCCGGGGGAGGAAAACTAATGAAAAACTGTTTTTT.

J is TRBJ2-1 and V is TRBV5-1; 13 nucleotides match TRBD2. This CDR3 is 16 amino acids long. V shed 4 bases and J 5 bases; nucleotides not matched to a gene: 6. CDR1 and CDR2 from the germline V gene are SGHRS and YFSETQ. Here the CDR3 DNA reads TGCGCCAGCAGCGCTACCGGGACTAGCGGGAACAATGAGCAGTTCTTC. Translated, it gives CASSATGTSGNNEQFF.

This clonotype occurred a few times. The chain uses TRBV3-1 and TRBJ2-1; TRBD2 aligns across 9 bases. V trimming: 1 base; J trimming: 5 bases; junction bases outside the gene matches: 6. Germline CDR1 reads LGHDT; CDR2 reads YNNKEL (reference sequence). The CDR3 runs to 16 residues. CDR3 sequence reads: CASSQVWTSVDNEQFF. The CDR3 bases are TGTGCCAGCAGCCAAGTTTGGACTAGCGTAGACAATGAGCAGTTCTTC.

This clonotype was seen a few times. DNA of the CDR3: TGTGCCAGCAGCCAAGCGGGGTACTATGGCTACACCTTC. Encoded protein: CASSQAGYYGYTF. The chain links TRBV3-1 to TRBJ1-2; D unclear. The germline V and J ends were trimmed by 1 base and 3 bases, with 6 bases remaining between them. Germline assignment: CDR1 LGHDT and CDR2 YNNKEL (reference sequence). CDR3 length: 13 residues. Full variable domain (remainder filled in from reference TRBV3-1 and TRBJ1-2): DTAVSQTPKYLVTQMGNDKSIKCEQNLGHDTMYWYKQDSKKFLKIMFSYNNKELIINETVPNRFSPKSPDKAHLNLHINSLELGDSAVYFCASSQAGYYGYTFGSGTRLTVV.

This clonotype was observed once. CDR3 in amino acids: CASSTSTSGGSYEQYF. The CDR3 DNA reads as TGTGCCAGCAGCACCTCAACTAGCGGGGGGTCCTACGAGCAGTACTTC. The genes are TRBV9 and TRBJ2-7; 12 bases align to TRBD2. The length of the CDR3 is 16 residues. The V gene end was trimmed by 4 bases and the J gene end by 1 base; junction bases not matched to a gene: 6. Germline V gene data show CDR1 as SGDLS and CDR2 as YYNGEE.

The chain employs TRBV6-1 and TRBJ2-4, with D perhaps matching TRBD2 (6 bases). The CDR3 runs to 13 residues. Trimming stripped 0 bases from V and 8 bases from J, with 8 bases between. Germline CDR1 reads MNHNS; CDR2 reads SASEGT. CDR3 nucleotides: TGTGCCAGCAGTGAAGCGAGGGAGGACATTCAGTACTTC. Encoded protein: CASSEAREDIQYF.

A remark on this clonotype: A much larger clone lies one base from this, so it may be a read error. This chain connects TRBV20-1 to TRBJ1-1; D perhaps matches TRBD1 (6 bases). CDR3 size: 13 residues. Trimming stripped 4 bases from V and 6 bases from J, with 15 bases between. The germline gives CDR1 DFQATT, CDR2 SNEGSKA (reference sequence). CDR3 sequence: CSAIWGRTAEAFF. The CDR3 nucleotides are TGCAGTGCTATATGGGGGCGTACCGCTGAAGCTTTCTTT.

The CDR3 coding sequence is TGCAGCGGATCGACAGGGAGTGGCTACACCTTC. Amino acids: CSGSTGSGYTF. The chain employs TRBV29-1 and TRBJ1-2, with 7 bases that match TRBD1. After removal of 7 bases from V and 7 bases from J, the junction contained 6 bases not matched to a gene. CDR3 size: 11 residues. Germline V gene lookup returns CDR1 SQVTM and CDR2 ANQGSEA.

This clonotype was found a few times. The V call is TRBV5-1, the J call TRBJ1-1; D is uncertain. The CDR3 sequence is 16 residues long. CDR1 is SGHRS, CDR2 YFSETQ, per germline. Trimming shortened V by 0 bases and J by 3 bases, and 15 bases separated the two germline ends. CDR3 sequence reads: CASSLAGGGMDTEAFF. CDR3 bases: TGCGCCAGCAGCTTGGCCGGAGGCGGGATGGACACTGAAGCTTTCTTT.

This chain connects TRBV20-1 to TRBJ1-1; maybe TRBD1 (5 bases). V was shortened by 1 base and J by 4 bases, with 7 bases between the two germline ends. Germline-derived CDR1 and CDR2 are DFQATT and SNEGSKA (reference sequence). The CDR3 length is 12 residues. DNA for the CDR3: TGCAGTGCTAGAGGGGGGTCCACTGAAGCTTTCTTT. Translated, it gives CSARGGSTEAFF.